A selection of T cell receptor beta chains follows, all from one sample in a study of monozygotic twins with inflammatory bowel disease. TCRdb re-called the 5' RACE reads and catalogs CDR3 proteins one per entry, DNA excluded. The listing contains some 160,000 distinct CDR3 sequences. Input material: blood. Receptors were obtained from a human donor with ulcerative colitis or Crohn's disease, or a healthy co-twin of an affected twin (not recorded which). CDR3s include the opening cysteine and the closing phenylalanine or tryptophan.

j_call | v_call | cdr3_aa
TRBJ2-7 | TRBV12-3/TRBV12-4 | CASRSSGTGYRQYF
TRBJ2-7 | TRBV7-9 | CASSLKRTSGTFHEQYF
TRBJ2-7 | TRBV6-5 | CASSYSQDLGLEQYF
TRBJ1-2 | TRBV20-1 | CSASGRSGGYTF
TRBJ2-7 | TRBV5-1 | CASSLVRSTGGISYEQYF
TRBJ2-7 | TRBV5-1 | CASSLTRQGDEQYF
TRBJ2-2 | TRBV4-2 | CASSQTAPGTGVTGELFF
TRBJ1-5 | TRBV28 | CASSLEGPQHF
TRBJ2-1 | TRBV7-6 | CASSWPGGGRANNEQFF
TRBJ2-3 | TRBV24-1 | CATSDAGTGGKDTQYF
TRBJ1-4 | TRBV4-1 | CASSLRGGPPPLNEKLFF
TRBJ1-5 | TRBV4-1 | CASSQGDRKDQPQHF
TRBJ1-1 | TRBV18 | CASSPRAASNTEAFF
TRBJ2-4 | TRBV19 | CASTQDGTSKNIQYF
TRBJ1-6 | TRBV10-3 | CAISVEGQSSYNSPLHF